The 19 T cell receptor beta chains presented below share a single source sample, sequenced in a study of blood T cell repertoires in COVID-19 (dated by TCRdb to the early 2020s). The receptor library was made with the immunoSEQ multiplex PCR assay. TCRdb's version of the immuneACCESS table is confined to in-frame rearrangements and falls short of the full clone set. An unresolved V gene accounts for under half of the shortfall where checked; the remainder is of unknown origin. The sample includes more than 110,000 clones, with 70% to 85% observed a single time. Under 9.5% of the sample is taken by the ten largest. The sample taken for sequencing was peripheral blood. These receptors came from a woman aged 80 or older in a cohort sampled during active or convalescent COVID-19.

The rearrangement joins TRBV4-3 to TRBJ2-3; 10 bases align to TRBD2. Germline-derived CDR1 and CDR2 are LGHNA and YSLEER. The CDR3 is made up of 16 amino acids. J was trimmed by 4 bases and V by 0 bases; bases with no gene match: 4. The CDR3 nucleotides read TGCGCCAGCAGCCAAGAGCCTAGCGGGGGTGCAGATACGCAGTATTTT. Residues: CASSQEPSGGADTQYF.

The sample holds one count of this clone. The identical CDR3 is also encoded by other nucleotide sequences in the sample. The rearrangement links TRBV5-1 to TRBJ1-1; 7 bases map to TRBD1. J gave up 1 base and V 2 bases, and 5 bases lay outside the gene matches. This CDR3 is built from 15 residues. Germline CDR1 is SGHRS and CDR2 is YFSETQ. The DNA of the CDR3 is TGCGCCAGCAGCTTAGGGGACAGAACGAACACTGAAGCTTTCTTT. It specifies CASSLGDRTNTEAFF.

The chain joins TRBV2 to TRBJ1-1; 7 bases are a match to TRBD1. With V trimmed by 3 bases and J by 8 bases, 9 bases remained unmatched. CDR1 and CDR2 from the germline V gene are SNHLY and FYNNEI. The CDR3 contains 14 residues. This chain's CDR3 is CASSEGTVWIEAFF. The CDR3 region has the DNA TGTGCCAGCAGTGAGGGGACAGTATGGATAGAAGCTTTCTTT.

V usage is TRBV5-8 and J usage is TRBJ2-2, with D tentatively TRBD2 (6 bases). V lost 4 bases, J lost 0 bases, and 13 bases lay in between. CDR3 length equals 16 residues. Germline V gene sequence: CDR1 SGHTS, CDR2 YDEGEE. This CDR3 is CASSPGLIANTGELFF. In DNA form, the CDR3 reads TGTGCCAGCAGCCCAGGACTAATCGCGAACACCGGGGAGCTGTTTTTT.

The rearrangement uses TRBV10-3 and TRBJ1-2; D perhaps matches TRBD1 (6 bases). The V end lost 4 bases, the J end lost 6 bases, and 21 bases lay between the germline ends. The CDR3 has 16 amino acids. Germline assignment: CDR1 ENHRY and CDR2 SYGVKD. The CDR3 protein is CAISASWDKAADGYTF. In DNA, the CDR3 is TGTGCCATCAGTGCTAGCTGGGACAAAGCGGCCGATGGCTACACCTTC.

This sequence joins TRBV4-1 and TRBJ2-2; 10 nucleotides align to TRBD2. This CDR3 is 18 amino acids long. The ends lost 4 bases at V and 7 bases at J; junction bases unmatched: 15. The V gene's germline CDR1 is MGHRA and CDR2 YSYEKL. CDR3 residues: CASSPRAGGRHGGGELFF. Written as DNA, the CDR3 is TGCGCCAGCAGCCCGCGAGCGGGGGGGCGGCACGGGGGCGGGGAGCTGTTTTTT.

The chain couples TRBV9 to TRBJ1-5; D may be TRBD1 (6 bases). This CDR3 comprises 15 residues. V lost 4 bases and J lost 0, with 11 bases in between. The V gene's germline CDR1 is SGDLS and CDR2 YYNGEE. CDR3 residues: CASSSQGVSNQPQHF. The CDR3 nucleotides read TGTGCCAGCAGCTCACAGGGTGTTAGCAATCAGCCCCAGCATTTT.

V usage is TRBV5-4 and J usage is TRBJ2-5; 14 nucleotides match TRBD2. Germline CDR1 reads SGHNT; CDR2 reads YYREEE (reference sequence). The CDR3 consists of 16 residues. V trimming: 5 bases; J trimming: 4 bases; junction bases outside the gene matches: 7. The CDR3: CASSPGTSGGGETQYF. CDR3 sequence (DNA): TGTGCCAGCAGTCCCGGGACTAGCGGGGGAGGAGAGACCCAGTACTTC. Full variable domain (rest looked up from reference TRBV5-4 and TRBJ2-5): ETGVTQSPTHLIKTRGQQVTLRCSSQSGHNTVSWYQQALGQGPQFIFQYYREEENGRGNFPPRFSGLQFPNYSSELNVNALELDDSALYLCASSPGTSGGGETQYFGPGTRLLVL.

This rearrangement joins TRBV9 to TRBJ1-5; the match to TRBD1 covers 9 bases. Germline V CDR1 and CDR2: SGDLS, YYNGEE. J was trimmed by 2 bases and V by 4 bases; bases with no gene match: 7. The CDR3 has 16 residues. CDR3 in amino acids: CASSTDRGQGNQPQHF. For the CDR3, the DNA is TGTGCCAGCAGCACGGACAGGGGACAAGGCAATCAGCCCCAGCATTTT.

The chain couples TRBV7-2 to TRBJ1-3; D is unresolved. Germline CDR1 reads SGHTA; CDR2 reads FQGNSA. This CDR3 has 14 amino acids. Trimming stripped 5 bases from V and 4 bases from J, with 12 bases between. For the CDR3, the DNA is TGTGCCAGCAGCCCACACCAGAGGGGAAACACCATATATTTT. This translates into CASSPHQRGNTIYF.

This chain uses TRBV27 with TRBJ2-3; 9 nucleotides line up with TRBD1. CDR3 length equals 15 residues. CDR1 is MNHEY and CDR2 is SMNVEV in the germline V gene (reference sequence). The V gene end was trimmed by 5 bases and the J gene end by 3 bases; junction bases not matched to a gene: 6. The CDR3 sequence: CASSIRQGVTDTQYF. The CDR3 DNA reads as TGTGCCAGCAGTATCCGACAGGGGGTAACAGATACGCAGTATTTT.

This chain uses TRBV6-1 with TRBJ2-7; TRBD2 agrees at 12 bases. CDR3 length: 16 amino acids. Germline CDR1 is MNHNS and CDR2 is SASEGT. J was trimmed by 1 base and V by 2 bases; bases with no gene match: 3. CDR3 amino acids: CASSELTSGGSYEQYF. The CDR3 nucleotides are TGTGCCAGCAGTGAACTGACTAGCGGGGGATCCTACGAGCAGTACTTC.

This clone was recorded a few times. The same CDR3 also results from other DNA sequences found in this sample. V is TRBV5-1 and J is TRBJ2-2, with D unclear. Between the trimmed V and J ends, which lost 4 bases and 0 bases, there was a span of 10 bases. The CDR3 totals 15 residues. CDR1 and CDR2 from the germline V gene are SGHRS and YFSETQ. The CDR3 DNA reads TGCGCCAGCAGCCCGGGTGGAACGAACACCGGGGAGCTGTTTTTT. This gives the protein CASSPGGTNTGELFF. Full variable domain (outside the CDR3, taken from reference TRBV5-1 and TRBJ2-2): KAGVTQTPRYLIKTRGQQVTLSCSPISGHRSVSWYQQTPGQGLQFLFEYFSETQRNKGNFPGRFSGRQFSNSRSEMNVSTLELGDSALYLCASSPGGTNTGELFFGEGSRLTVL.

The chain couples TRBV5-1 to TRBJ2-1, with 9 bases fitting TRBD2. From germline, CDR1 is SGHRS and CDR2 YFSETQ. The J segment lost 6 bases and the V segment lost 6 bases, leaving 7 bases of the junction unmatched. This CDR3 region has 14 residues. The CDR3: CASMDSGSSNEQFF. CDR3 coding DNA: TGCGCCAGCATGGATAGCGGGAGCTCCAATGAGCAGTTCTTC.

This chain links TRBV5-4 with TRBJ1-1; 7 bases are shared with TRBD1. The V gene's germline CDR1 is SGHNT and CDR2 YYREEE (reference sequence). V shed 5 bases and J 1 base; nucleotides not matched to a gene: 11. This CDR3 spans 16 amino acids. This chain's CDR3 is CASRLNRGVQNTEAFF. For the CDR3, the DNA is TGTGCCAGCAGATTGAACAGGGGTGTTCAGAACACTGAAGCTTTCTTT.

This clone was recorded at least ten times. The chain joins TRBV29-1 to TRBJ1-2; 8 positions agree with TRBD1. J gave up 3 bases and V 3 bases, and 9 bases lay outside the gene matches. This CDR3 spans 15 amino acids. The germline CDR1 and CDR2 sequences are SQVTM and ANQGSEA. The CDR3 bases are TGCAGCGTTGATCAGGGGGCATCTGGGGACTATGGCTACACCTTC. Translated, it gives CSVDQGASGDYGYTF.

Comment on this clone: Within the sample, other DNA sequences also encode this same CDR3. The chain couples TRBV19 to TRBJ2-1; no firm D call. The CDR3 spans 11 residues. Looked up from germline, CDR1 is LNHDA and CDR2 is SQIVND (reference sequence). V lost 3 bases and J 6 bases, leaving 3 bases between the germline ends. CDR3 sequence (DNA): TGTGCCAGTAGTATTCGCAATGAGCAGTTCTTC. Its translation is CASSIRNEQFF.

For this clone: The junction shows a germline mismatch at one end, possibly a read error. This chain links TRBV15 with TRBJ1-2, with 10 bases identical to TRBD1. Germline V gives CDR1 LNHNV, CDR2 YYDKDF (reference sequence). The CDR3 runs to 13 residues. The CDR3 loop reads CATTTGTGVSLNF. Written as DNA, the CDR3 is TGTGCCACCACGACCGGGACAGGGGTCTCTTTAAACTTC.

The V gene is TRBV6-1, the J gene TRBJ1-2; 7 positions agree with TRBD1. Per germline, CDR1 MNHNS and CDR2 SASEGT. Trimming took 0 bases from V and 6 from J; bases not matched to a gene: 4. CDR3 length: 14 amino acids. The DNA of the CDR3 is TGTGCCAGCAGTGAAGCAGGGGGCGCTGATGGCTACACCTTC. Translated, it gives CASSEAGGADGYTF.